The 11 T cell receptor beta chains presented below share a single source sample, sequenced in a study of human T cells and chemical hapten exposure. Time point given: patch test 2, 6 weeks after DPC sensitization. Described treatment: therapeutic diphenylcyclopropenone sensitization with weekly scalp DPC. TCRdb ran MiXCR on the RACE reads and lists one entry per CDR3 protein. This sample yields about 40,000 distinct CDR3 sequences, of which around 3.2% are seen a single time; 6.5% to 8% belongs to the top ten. The source was whole blood, collected in connection with sensitization to the hapten diphenylcyclopropenone (DPC). Receptors were obtained from a man aged 35 to 55 with alopecia areata. Some clones in this sample may be carry-over from other donors' samples.

This clonotype was seen at least ten times. The chain combines TRBV19 with TRBJ2-7; D not resolved. From germline, CDR1 is LNHDA and CDR2 SQIVND (reference sequence). This CDR3 spans 14 amino acids. Trimming removed 5 bases from V and 2 bases from J, with 13 bases in between. The CDR3 region is CASSRTLSAYEQYF. The CDR3 nucleotides are TGTGCCAGTAGTCGGACCCTCTCTGCCTACGAGCAGTACTTC.

This clonotype is classed as medium-sized. The chain is built from TRBV6-5 and TRBJ2-7; D is unresolved. The CDR3 loop spans 13 amino acids. CDR1 is MNHEY, CDR2 SVGAGI, per germline. V lost 8 bases to trimming and J lost 4 bases, with 15 bases between them. The CDR3 DNA reads TGTGCCAGCTCCCGCGGTGCGGTGTACGAGCAGTACTTC. Its translation is CASSRGAVYEQYF.

This clonotype was detected ten times or more. V usage is TRBV7-9 and J usage is TRBJ2-7; 10 nucleotides line up with TRBD2. The CDR3 length is 17 residues. Germline V lookup: CDR1 SEHNR, CDR2 FQNEAQ (reference sequence). With 5 bases clipped from V and 3 bases from J, the junction kept 13 bases outside the gene matches. The CDR3 spells CASSPGGSGRTLYEQYF. CDR3 DNA: TGTGCCAGCAGCCCAGGGGGTAGCGGGAGGACACTCTACGAGCAGTACTTC.

This clonotype has at least ten counts. The chain employs TRBV20-1 and TRBJ2-3; TRBD2 agrees at 8 bases. V gave up 3 bases and J gave up 2 bases; unmatched junction bases: 7. This CDR3 comprises 15 residues. CDR1 DFQATT and CDR2 SNEGSKA come from the germline V gene (reference sequence). This chain's CDR3 is CSASIAGRATDTQYF. The CDR3 nucleotides read TGCAGTGCTAGTATCGCCGGGAGGGCCACAGATACGCAGTATTTT.

There are many counts of this clonotype. V gene TRBV7-8 combines with J gene TRBJ1-1; D is possibly TRBD1 (6 bases). The CDR3 sequence is 15 residues long. Per the germline V gene, CDR1 is SGHVS and CDR2 is FQNEAQ. Trimming pared 5 bases from V and 0 bases from J, leaving 13 bases between. As DNA, the CDR3 is TGTGCCAGCAGCCCAAGGACAGAGCTGAACACTGAAGCTTTCTTT. Its protein is CASSPRTELNTEAFF. Supplemented by reference TRBV7-8 and TRBJ1-1, the full variable domain reads GAGVSQSPRYKVAKRGQDVALRCDPISGHVSLFWYQQALGQGPEFLTYFQNEAQLDKSGLPSDRFFAERPEGSVSTLKIQRTQQEDSAVYLCASSPRTELNTEAFFGQGTRLTVV.

There are many counts of this clonotype. The chain is built from TRBV27 and TRBJ2-1, with 7 bases that match TRBD1. V lost 2 bases, J lost 11 bases, and 12 bases stayed unmatched. This CDR3 spans 15 amino acids. The V gene's germline CDR1 is MNHEY and CDR2 SMNVEV (reference sequence). The CDR3 nucleotides read TGTGCCAGCAGTTTAATACAGGGACAGCGCAGAAAGCAGTTCTTC. It is translated as CASSLIQGQRRKQFF.

This clonotype was recorded at least ten times. This sequence joins TRBV4-2 and TRBJ2-7, with 7 bases identical to TRBD2. CDR3 length equals 16 residues. V trimming: 0 bases; J trimming: 0 bases; junction bases outside the gene matches: 5. Germline values: CDR1 LGHNA, CDR2 YNFKEQ. The CDR3 region is CASSQDFSSGSYEQYF. As DNA, the CDR3 is TGTGCCAGCAGCCAAGATTTCTCTAGCGGCTCCTACGAGCAGTACTTC.

This clonotype was counted many times. The chain employs TRBV7-2 and TRBJ2-7; tentatively, D is TRBD1 or TRBD2 (5 bases each). Trimming left V 3 bases short and J 6 bases short, with 18 bases between. Germline V gene data show CDR1 as SGHTA and CDR2 as FQGNSA. This CDR3 region has 15 residues. The CDR3 spells CASSLTGTPLGEQYF. The CDR3 nucleotides read TGTGCCAGCAGCTTGACCGGGACCCCTCTGGGCGAGCAGTACTTC.

This clonotype was found many times. The chain has TRBV6-6 and TRBJ2-5; D possibly corresponds to TRBD2 (5 bases). The germline gives CDR1 MNHNY, CDR2 SVGAGI (reference sequence). The V end was cut by 5 bases, the J end by 3 bases, with 19 bases between. The CDR3 contains 16 residues. CDR3 DNA: TGTGCCAGCAGTCCTACCGGACGTGGAGGAAAAGAGACCCAGTACTTC. Amino acids: CASSPTGRGGKETQYF.

Comment on this clonotype: A read error may be the cause here, since a much bigger clone is one base away. The V call is TRBV12-3 or TRBV12-4, the J call TRBJ2-3; D may correspond to TRBD1 or TRBD2 (5 bases each). The CDR3 sequence is 19 residues long. The CDR3 reads CASSLIPGTTESYTETQYF. As DNA, the CDR3 is TGTGCCAGCAGTTTAATCCCGGGGACCACCGAGTCATACACAGAAACGCAGTATTTT.

This clonotype was counted at least ten times. J is TRBJ2-7 and V is TRBV20-1; 9 nucleotides match TRBD2. V shed 1 base and J 0 bases; nucleotides not matched to a gene: 4. The germline V gene has CDR1 DFQATT and CDR2 SNEGSKA (reference sequence). The CDR3 extends over 15 amino acids. CDR3 DNA: TGCAGTGCTAGAGCTAGCGGGAAGAGCTCCTACGAGCAGTACTTC. It encodes CSARASGKSSYEQYF.